This T cell receptor beta chain was profiled in a study of OX40 agonist ivuxolimab in advanced cancers. On the study more broadly: With ivuxolimab, an agonistic anti-OX40 (CD134) antibody, patients were treated. Study-level findings and limits: Fewer expanded clones were found on average in CD4+ than in CD8+ T cells.

Clones were read by immunoSEQ multiplex PCR, and TCRdb kept only the in-frame ones, dropping some. The table lists approximately 70,000 clones, about 82% of them singletons. The CDR3 has 14 residues. Germline-derived CDR1 and CDR2 are SGHNT and YYREEE (reference sequence). V was shortened by 3 bases and J by 2 bases, with 11 bases between the two germline ends. About this clone: Its antigen is undetermined.

The specimen was CD4+ or CD8+ T cells sorted from blood, collected in a trial of the OX40 agonist ivuxolimab. V and J are TRBV5-4 and TRBJ1-2, with a weak D call TRBD1 (6 bases). The TCR originated in an adult with an advanced solid tumor such as melanoma, head and neck, liver or kidney cancer. The CDR3 is CASSSQGINYGYTF. The CDR3 region has the DNA TGTGCCAGCAGCTCACAGGGAATCAACTATGGCTACACCTTC.